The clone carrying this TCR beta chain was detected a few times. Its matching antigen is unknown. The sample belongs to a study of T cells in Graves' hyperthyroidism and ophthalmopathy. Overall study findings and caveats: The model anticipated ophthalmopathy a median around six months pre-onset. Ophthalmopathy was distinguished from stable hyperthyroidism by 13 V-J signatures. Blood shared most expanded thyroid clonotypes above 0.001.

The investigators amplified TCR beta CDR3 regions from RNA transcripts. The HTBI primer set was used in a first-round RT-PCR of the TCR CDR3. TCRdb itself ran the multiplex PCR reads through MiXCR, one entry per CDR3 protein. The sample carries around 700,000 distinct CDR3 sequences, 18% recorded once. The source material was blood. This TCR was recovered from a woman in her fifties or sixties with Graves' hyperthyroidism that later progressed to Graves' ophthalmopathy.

This chain's CDR3 is CASSLATAGDIQYF. The CDR3 bases are TGTGCCAGCAGCTTGGCCACTGCTGGGGACATTCAGTACTTC. The gene calls are TRBV5-6 and TRBJ2-4; D is uncertain. The CDR3 is 14 residues long. Trimming took 0 bases from V and 8 from J, leaving 12 bases between them. The germline V gene has CDR1 SGHDT and CDR2 YYEEEE.